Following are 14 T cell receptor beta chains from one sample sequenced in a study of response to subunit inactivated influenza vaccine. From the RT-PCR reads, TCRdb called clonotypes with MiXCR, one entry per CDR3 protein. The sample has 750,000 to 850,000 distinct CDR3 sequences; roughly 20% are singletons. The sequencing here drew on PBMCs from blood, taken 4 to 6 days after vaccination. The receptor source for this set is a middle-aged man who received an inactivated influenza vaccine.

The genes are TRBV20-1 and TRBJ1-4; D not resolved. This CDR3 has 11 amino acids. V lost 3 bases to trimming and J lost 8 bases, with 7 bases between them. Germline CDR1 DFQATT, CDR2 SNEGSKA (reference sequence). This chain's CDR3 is CSARDLEKLFF. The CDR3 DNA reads TGCAGTGCTAGGGACCTAGAAAAACTGTTTTTT.

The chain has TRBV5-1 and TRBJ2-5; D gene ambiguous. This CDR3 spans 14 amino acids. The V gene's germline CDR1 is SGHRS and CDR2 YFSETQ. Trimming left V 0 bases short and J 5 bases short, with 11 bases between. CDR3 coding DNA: TGCGCCAGCAGCTTGGTGAACAATCGGGAGACCCAGTACTTC. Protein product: CASSLVNNRETQYF.

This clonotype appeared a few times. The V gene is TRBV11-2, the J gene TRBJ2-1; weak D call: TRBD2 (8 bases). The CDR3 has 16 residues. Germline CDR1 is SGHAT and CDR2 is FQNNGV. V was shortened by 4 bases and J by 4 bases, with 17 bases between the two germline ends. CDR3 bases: TGTGCCAGCAGCTCCAGGGGGAGCGGGAGATACAATGAGCAGTTCTTC. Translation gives CASSSRGSGRYNEQFF.

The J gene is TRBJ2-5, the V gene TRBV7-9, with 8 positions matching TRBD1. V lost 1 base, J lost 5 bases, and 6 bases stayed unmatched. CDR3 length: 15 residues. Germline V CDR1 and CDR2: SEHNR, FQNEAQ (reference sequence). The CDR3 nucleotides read TGTGCCAGCAGCTTAGAGACAGGGGTTCGGGAGACCCAGTACTTC. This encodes CASSLETGVRETQYF.

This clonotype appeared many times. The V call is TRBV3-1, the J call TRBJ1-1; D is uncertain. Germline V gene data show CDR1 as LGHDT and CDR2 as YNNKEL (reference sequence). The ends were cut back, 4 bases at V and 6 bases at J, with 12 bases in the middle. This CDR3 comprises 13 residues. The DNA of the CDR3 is TGTGCCAGCAGCCCCTCCAGAGTGGCTGAAGCTTTCTTT. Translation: CASSPSRVAEAFF.

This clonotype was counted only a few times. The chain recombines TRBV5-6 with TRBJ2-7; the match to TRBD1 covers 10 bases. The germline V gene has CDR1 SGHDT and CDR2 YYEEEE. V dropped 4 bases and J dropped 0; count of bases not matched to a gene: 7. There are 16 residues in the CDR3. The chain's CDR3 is CASSRGTGVISYEQYF. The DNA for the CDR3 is TGTGCCAGCAGCCGTGGGACAGGGGTTATCTCCTACGAGCAGTACTTC.

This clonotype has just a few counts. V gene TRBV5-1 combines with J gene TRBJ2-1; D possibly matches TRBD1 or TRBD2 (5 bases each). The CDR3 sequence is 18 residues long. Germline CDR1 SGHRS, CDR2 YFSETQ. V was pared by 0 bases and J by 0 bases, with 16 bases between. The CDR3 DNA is TGCGCCAGCAGCTTGGCCAGTCTCGGGGCGAGCTCCTACAATGAGCAGTTCTTC. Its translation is CASSLASLGASSYNEQFF.

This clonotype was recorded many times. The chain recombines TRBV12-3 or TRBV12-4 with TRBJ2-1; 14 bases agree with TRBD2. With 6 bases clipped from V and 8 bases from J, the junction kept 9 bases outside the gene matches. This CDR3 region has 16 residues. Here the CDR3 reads CASRRLAGGSLDEQFF. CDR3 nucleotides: TGTGCCAGCAGGCGACTAGCGGGGGGGAGTCTAGATGAGCAGTTCTTC.

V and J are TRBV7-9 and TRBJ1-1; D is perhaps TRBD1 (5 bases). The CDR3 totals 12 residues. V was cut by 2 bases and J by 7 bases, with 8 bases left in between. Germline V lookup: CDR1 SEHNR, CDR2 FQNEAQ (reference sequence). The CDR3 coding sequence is TGTGCCAGCAGCTTATCGGGGCTTGAAGCTTTCTTT. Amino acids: CASSLSGLEAFF.

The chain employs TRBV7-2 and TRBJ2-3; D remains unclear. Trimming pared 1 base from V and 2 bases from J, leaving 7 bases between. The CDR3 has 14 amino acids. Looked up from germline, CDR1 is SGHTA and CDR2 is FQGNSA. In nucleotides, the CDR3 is TGTGCCAGCAGCTTAGTGTGGCCCACAGATACGCAGTATTTT. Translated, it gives CASSLVWPTDTQYF.

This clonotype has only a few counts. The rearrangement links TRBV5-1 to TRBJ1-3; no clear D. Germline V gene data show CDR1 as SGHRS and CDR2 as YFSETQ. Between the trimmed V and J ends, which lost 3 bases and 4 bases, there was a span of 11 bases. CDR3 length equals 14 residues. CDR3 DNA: TGCGCCAGCAGCTCGGACCGGCGGGGAAACACCATATATTTT. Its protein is CASSSDRRGNTIYF. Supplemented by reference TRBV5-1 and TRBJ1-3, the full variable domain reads KAGVTQTPRYLIKTRGQQVTLSCSPISGHRSVSWYQQTPGQGLQFLFEYFSETQRNKGNFPGRFSGRQFSNSRSEMNVSTLELGDSALYLCASSSDRRGNTIYFGEGSWLTVV.

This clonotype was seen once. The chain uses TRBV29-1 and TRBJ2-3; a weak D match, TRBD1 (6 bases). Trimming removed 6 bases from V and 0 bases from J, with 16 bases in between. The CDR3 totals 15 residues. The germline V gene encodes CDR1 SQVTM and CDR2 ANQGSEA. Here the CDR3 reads CSVEGTQASTDTQYF. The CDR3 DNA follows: TGCAGCGTCGAGGGGACACAAGCTAGCACAGATACGCAGTATTTT.

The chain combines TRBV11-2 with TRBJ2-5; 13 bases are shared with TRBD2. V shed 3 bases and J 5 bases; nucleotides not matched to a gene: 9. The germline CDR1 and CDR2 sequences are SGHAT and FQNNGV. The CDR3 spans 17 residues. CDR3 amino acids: CASSFGLAGVSRETQYF. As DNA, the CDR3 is TGTGCCAGCAGCTTTGGACTAGCGGGGGTGTCCCGTGAGACCCAGTACTTC. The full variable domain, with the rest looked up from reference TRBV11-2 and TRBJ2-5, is EAGVAQSPRYKIIEKRQSVAFWCNPISGHATLYWYQQILGQGPKLLIQFQNNGVVDDSQLPKDRFSAERLKGVDSTLKIQPAKLEDSAVYLCASSFGLAGVSRETQYFGPGTRLLVL.

The DNA of the CDR3 is TGTGCCAGCAGTATAGGGGCGCAATCCTACGAGCAGTACTTC. It yields the protein CASSIGAQSYEQYF. The chain couples TRBV12-3 or TRBV12-4 to TRBJ2-7; TRBD1 might be the D (5 bases). The CDR3 length is 14 residues. V dropped 5 bases and J dropped 1 base, with 12 bases sitting between them.